The 10 T cell receptor beta chains below come from one sample, sequenced in a study of cytomegalovirus exposure and HLA in healthy donors. PCR primers comprised 60 Vbeta and 13 Jbeta primers. Method: immunoSEQ multiplex PCR; TCRdb's copy keeps in-frame clones and lacks some. The sample holds some 180,000 clones, 9.5% seen once. Material: PBMCs. These receptors originate from a woman in her 30s in good health and CMV-seropositive.

The sample holds a few counts of this clone. The chain has TRBV19 and TRBJ2-1, with D perhaps TRBD2 (5 bases). Germline V gene data show CDR1 as LNHDA and CDR2 as SQIVND (reference sequence). This CDR3 is built from 17 residues. With 2 bases removed from V and 2 bases from J, the gap between germline ends came to 16 bases. CDR3 sequence (DNA): TGTGCCAGTAGTATATCCCCAGTCCTACTAGCCTACAATGAGCAGTTCTTC. Its protein product is CASSISPVLLAYNEQFF.

The chain carries TRBV7-9 and TRBJ2-7; a weak D match, TRBD1 (7 bases). Germline assignment: CDR1 SEHNR and CDR2 FQNEAQ (reference sequence). Trimming left V 5 bases short and J 9 bases short, with 14 bases between. This CDR3 contains 12 residues. CDR3 sequence: CASSAGGMAQYF. CDR3 DNA sequence: TGTGCCAGCAGCGCAGGGGGGATGGCGCAGTACTTC.

J is TRBJ2-2 and V is TRBV27; 7 bases line up with TRBD1. The CDR3 is made up of 17 amino acids. V was pared by 6 bases and J by 1 base, with 11 bases of the junction left unmatched. CDR1 is MNHEY and CDR2 is SMNVEV in the germline V gene (reference sequence). DNA of the CDR3: TGTGCCAGCAGAAAATGGGCAGGGGGTCGGAACACCGGGGAGCTGTTTTTT. It is translated as CASRKWAGGRNTGELFF.

This clone was picked up a small number of times. The chain joins TRBV5-4 to TRBJ2-1; 8 nucleotides match TRBD2. This CDR3 contains 18 residues. Trimming took 2 bases from V and 1 from J; bases not matched to a gene: 11. Germline V gene data show CDR1 as SGHNT and CDR2 as YYREEE (reference sequence). The CDR3 loop reads CASSFGLQRENSYNEQFF. The CDR3 bases are TGTGCCAGCAGCTTCGGGCTCCAGCGGGAGAATTCCTACAATGAGCAGTTCTTC.

A few counts support this clone. The genes are TRBV5-1 and TRBJ2-5; TRBD1 matches 12 bases. This CDR3 spans 16 amino acids. Germline assignment: CDR1 SGHRS and CDR2 YFSETQ. V trimming: 4 bases; J trimming: 5 bases; junction bases outside the gene matches: 9. CDR3 region: CASSQGGQGAQETQYF. The CDR3 DNA reads as TGCGCCAGCAGCCAAGGGGGACAGGGGGCCCAGGAGACCCAGTACTTC.

The chain is built from TRBV5-3 and TRBJ2-3; D is uncertain. TRBV5-3 is assigned to the ORF class and has an uncertain function. This CDR3 region has 12 residues. V was clipped by 4 bases and J by 1 base, with 4 bases between them. CDR3 in amino acids: CARSSCTDTQYF. CDR3 coding DNA: TGTGCCAGAAGCAGCTGCACAGATACGCAGTATTTT.

The V and J genes are TRBV14 and TRBJ1-6; D is perhaps TRBD1 (6 bases). Between the trimmed V and J ends, which lost 0 bases and 10 bases, there was a span of 10 bases. This CDR3 has 14 amino acids. CDR1 SGHDN and CDR2 FVKESK come from the germline V gene. In DNA form, the CDR3 reads TGTGCCAGCAGCCAAGATACAGGGCGCTCACCCCTCCACTTT. Translation gives CASSQDTGRSPLHF.

The V call is TRBV29-1, the J call TRBJ2-7; 8 bases agree with TRBD1. Per germline, CDR1 SQVTM and CDR2 ANQGSEA. There are 12 residues in the CDR3. V trimming: 8 bases; J trimming: 2 bases; junction bases outside the gene matches: 5. Here the CDR3 reads CSSPGGAYEQYF. CDR3 sequence (DNA): TGCAGCTCTCCAGGGGGCGCCTACGAGCAGTACTTC.

CDR3 region: CASSGLAGKDTQYF. Here the CDR3 DNA reads TGTGCCAGCAGTGGGCTAGCGGGAAAGGATACGCAGTATTTT. The genes are TRBV2 and TRBJ2-3; 9 bases fit TRBD2. The CDR3 totals 14 residues. The germline V gene encodes CDR1 SNHLY and CDR2 FYNNEI. Trimming cost V 4 bases and J 6 bases; bases outside gene matches: 5. The whole variable domain, filled in from reference TRBV2 and TRBJ2-3, reads EPEVTQTPSHQVTQMGQEVILRCVPISNHLYFYWYRQILGQKVEFLVSFYNNEISEKSEIFDDQFSVERPDGSNFTLKIRSTKLEDSAMYFCASSGLAGKDTQYFGPGTRLTVL.

A few counts support this clone. The J gene is TRBJ1-1, the V gene TRBV7-2, with no clear D. V lost 1 base, J lost 2 bases, and 11 bases lay in between. The CDR3 has 15 residues. Germline loops: CDR1 SGHTA, CDR2 FQGNSA. DNA for the CDR3: TGTGCCAGCAGCTTAGGGTCCGGGGTTAACACTGAAGCTTTCTTT. It encodes CASSLGSGVNTEAFF.